This T cell receptor (beta chain) was recovered during a study of shared clonotypes between healthy human individuals. Per germline, CDR1 SGHDT and CDR2 YYEEEE. The CDR3 spans 15 residues. Trimming cost V 3 bases and J 0 bases, with 12 bases left between them. Only in-frame clones appear in the TCRdb table, and some are missing; sequencing was by immunoSEQ multiplex PCR. The sample includes 800,000 or so clones, around 96% of them seen just once. Naivety among CD8 cells was defined by CD45RO negativity and positive CCR7 selection, thereby excluding terminally differentiated effector memory CD45RA+ cells.

V usage is TRBV5-6 and J usage is TRBJ1-2; D gene unclear. The source is a man aged 25 to 40 in good health. Sequencing was done on a sample of naive CD8+ T cells sorted from blood. CDR3 in amino acids: CASSWMEGSNYGYTF. CDR3 sequence (DNA): TGTGCCAGCAGCTGGATGGAGGGATCTAACTATGGCTACACCTTC.